Listed here are 23 T cell receptor beta chains from one sample, sequenced in a study of cytomegalovirus exposure and HLA in healthy donors. In the PCR, 60 Vbeta and 13 Jbeta primers were used. Sequencing was performed with immunoSEQ multiplex PCR; in TCRdb, only in-frame clones are kept and a portion is missing. The sample has about 180,000 clones; just over 75% are singletons. The sequencing input was PBMCs. The source of these receptors is a man between 18 and 29 years old in good health and CMV-seronegative.

This chain connects TRBV27 to TRBJ2-4; 9 nucleotides agree with TRBD2. CDR3 size: 20 residues. Trimming at V came to 3 bases and at J to 3 bases, leaving 18 bases not matched to a gene. CDR1 and CDR2 from the germline V gene are MNHEY and SMNVEV (reference sequence). CDR3 amino acids: CASSFRGGRAVGGGKNIQYF. The CDR3, as DNA: TGTGCCAGCAGTTTTCGGGGCGGGAGGGCCGTGGGGGGGGGCAAAAACATTCAGTACTTC.

The CDR3 region has the DNA TGTGCCATCAGCGAACGACAGGAGAACTACGAGCAGTACTTC. It is translated as CAISERQENYEQYF. The rearrangement joins TRBV10-3 to TRBJ2-7; D perhaps matches TRBD1 (6 bases). Germline V lookup: CDR1 ENHRY, CDR2 SYGVKD. The length of the CDR3 is 14 residues. Trimming removed 6 bases at V and 3 bases at J, with 15 bases between.

The rearrangement joins TRBV5-1 to TRBJ1-2; 10 nucleotides line up with TRBD1. J lost 2 bases, V lost 4 bases, and 5 bases had no gene match. The CDR3 has 15 residues. CDR1 is SGHRS and CDR2 is YFSETQ in the germline V gene. In DNA, the CDR3 is TGCGCCAGCAGCCGGGACAGGGGTGGAAACTATGGCTACACCTTC. Translated, it gives CASSRDRGGNYGYTF.

The rearrangement joins TRBV4-3 to TRBJ1-1; 9 positions match TRBD1. This CDR3 is built from 15 residues. The ends lost 2 bases at V and 8 bases at J; junction bases unmatched: 9. Germline lookup yields CDR1 LGHNA and CDR2 YSLEER. As DNA, the CDR3 is TGCGCCAGCAGCCAACTTCCCCGGACAGGGGCCGAAGCTTTCTTT. As protein: CASSQLPRTGAEAFF.

The rearrangement uses TRBV4-3 and TRBJ2-1; tentative D call: TRBD2 (5 bases). The CDR3 has 20 residues. V was pared by 0 bases and J by 2 bases, with 23 bases between. The germline gives CDR1 LGHNA, CDR2 YSLEER. The CDR3 DNA reads as TGCGCCAGCAGCCAAGACCACCCCCGTGGGCCCGAGCGGACCTACAATGAGCAGTTCTTC. Protein product: CASSQDHPRGPERTYNEQFF.

This clone appeared a few times. The same CDR3 arises from other DNA sequences in this sample as well. V is TRBV7-2 and J is TRBJ1-4; 7 bases fit TRBD1. The CDR3 is 14 amino acids. Germline loops: CDR1 SGHTA, CDR2 FQGNSA. V lost 8 bases to trimming and J lost 4 bases; unmatched junction nucleotides: 7. The DNA of the CDR3 is TGTGCCAGCCGCCGGGACAGACTTAATGAAAAACTGTTTTTT. Its protein is CASRRDRLNEKLFF.

With regard to this clone: One end of the junction does not line up with germline, which may come from a read error. This rearrangement joins TRBV2 to TRBJ2-1; unclear D gene. The CDR3 runs 14 residues. CDR1 and CDR2 from the germline V gene are SNHLY and FYNNEI. The DNA of the CDR3 is TGTGCCAGCAGGGAAGTAGGCGGTTACAATGAGCAGTTCTTC. Protein sequence: CASREVGGYNEQFF.

This chain joins TRBV7-2 and TRBJ2-7; TRBD1 is a possible D gene (6 bases). The CDR3 sequence is 15 residues long. CDR1 SGHTA and CDR2 FQGNSA come from the germline V gene. Trimming stripped 6 bases from V and 0 bases from J, with 15 bases between. CDR3 amino acids: CASRLNRASSYEQYF. Here the CDR3 DNA reads TGTGCCAGCAGACTTAACAGGGCGAGCTCCTACGAGCAGTACTTC. The full variable domain, in which reference TRBV7-2 and TRBJ2-7 provide the parts outside the CDR3, is GAGVSQSPSNKVTEKGKDVELRCDPISGHTALYWYRQSLGQGLEFLIYFQGNSAPDKSGLPSDRFSAERTGGSVSTLTIQRTQQEDSAVYLCASRLNRASSYEQYFGPGTRLTVT.

This chain connects TRBV7-2 to TRBJ2-7; D is ambiguous. The CDR3 sequence is 15 residues long. Germline V CDR1 and CDR2: SGHTA, FQGNSA. V was pared by 4 bases and J by 3 bases, with 16 bases between. CDR3 amino acids: CASSSRPGSYYEQYF. Written as DNA, the CDR3 is TGTGCCAGCAGCTCCCGCCCCGGGTCCTACTACGAGCAGTACTTC.

The chain uses TRBV11-3 and TRBJ2-4, with 7 bases identical to TRBD1. The CDR3 has 15 amino acids. The ends lost 5 bases at V and 2 bases at J; junction bases unmatched: 6. CDR1 is SGHNT, CDR2 YENEEA, per germline. The CDR3 spells CASSVAQGSKNIQYF. DNA for the CDR3: TGTGCCAGCAGCGTAGCACAGGGGTCCAAAAACATTCAGTACTTC.

The chain has TRBV9 and TRBJ2-5, with D possibly being TRBD2 (5 bases). The CDR3 covers 13 residues. V lost 3 bases and J 5 bases, leaving 11 bases between the germline ends. The V gene's germline CDR1 is SGDLS and CDR2 YYNGEE. This CDR3 is CASSGTPRETQYF. Written as DNA, the CDR3 is TGTGCCAGCAGCGGGACTCCTAGGGAGACCCAGTACTTC.

This clone was recorded only once. This chain uses TRBV5-1 with TRBJ2-7; 8 nucleotides line up with TRBD1. CDR3 length equals 12 residues. The germline CDR1 and CDR2 sequences are SGHRS and YFSETQ. The V segment lost 2 bases and the J segment 6 bases; nucleotides outside the gene matches: 1. This CDR3 reads CASSLTGGEQYF. Written as DNA, the CDR3 is TGCGCCAGCAGCTTAACAGGGGGCGAGCAGTACTTC.

This clone was detected a few times. This chain joins TRBV7-3 and TRBJ2-3, with D possibly being TRBD2 (5 bases). V was clipped by 0 bases and J by 3 bases, with 10 bases between them. The CDR3 length is 15 residues. Germline loops: CDR1 SGHTA, CDR2 FQGTGA. The CDR3 reads CASSLTPSLTDTQYF. DNA of the CDR3: TGTGCCAGCAGCTTAACTCCTAGCCTGACAGATACGCAGTATTTT. Full variable domain (outside the CDR3, taken from reference TRBV7-3 and TRBJ2-3): GAGVSQTPSNKVTEKGKYVELRCDPISGHTALYWYRQSLGQGPEFLIYFQGTGAADDSGLPNDRFFAVRPEGSVSTLKIQRTERGDSAVYLCASSLTPSLTDTQYFGPGTRLTVL.

This clone has only one observation. V gene TRBV7-2 combines with J gene TRBJ2-2; tentatively, D is TRBD2 (6 bases). Germline-derived CDR1 and CDR2 are SGHTA and FQGNSA. This CDR3 has 15 amino acids. The V and J ends lost 3 bases and 0 bases respectively, with 8 bases between them. Here the CDR3 DNA reads TGTGCCAGCAGCTTCAGCGGGCCGAACACCGGGGAGCTGTTTTTT. It translates to CASSFSGPNTGELFF.

This clone was recorded only once. This chain joins TRBV7-2 and TRBJ1-1, with TRBD1 as a possible D gene (6 bases). The CDR3 spans 15 residues. Germline lookup yields CDR1 SGHTA and CDR2 FQGNSA. Trimming took 1 base from V and 4 from J, leaving 13 bases between them. The CDR3 region is CASSLEGGPGTEAFF. The CDR3 region has the DNA TGTGCCAGCAGCTTAGAGGGGGGGCCGGGCACTGAAGCTTTCTTT. The variable domain in full, completed from reference TRBV7-2 and TRBJ1-1, reads GAGVSQSPSNKVTEKGKDVELRCDPISGHTALYWYRQSLGQGLEFLIYFQGNSAPDKSGLPSDRFSAERTGGSVSTLTIQRTQQEDSAVYLCASSLEGGPGTEAFFGQGTRLTVV.

This chain connects TRBV27 to TRBJ2-7; 8 nucleotides line up with TRBD2. CDR3 size: 15 residues. V was clipped by 4 bases and J by 6 bases; unmatched bases: 11. From germline, CDR1 is MNHEY and CDR2 SMNVEV (reference sequence). The CDR3 here is CASSSAGELLGEQYF. In DNA, the CDR3 is TGTGCCAGCAGTTCAGCGGGAGAGTTGCTAGGCGAGCAGTACTTC.

This chain uses TRBV7-2 with TRBJ2-2, with TRBD2 identical over 7 bases. In germline, CDR1 is SGHTA, CDR2 FQGNSA. The CDR3 sequence is 17 residues long. Trimming at V came to 0 bases and at J to 2 bases, leaving 6 bases not matched to a gene. The CDR3 reads CASSLAMGGRNTGELFF. The CDR3 coding sequence is TGTGCCAGCAGCTTAGCAATGGGCGGGAGAAACACCGGGGAGCTGTTTTTT.

This clone was counted once. The chain uses TRBV4-3 and TRBJ2-7, with D perhaps matching TRBD2 (5 bases). Germline V gene sequence: CDR1 LGHNA, CDR2 YSLEER. Trimming took off 0 bases at V and 3 bases at J, with 9 bases between the two ends. The CDR3 has 14 residues. The CDR3 loop is CASSQDEGVYEQYF. Written as DNA, the CDR3 is TGCGCCAGCAGCCAAGATGAGGGAGTCTACGAGCAGTACTTC.

The chain employs TRBV12-5 and TRBJ2-5, with D perhaps TRBD1 (6 bases). The CDR3 has 18 residues. Between the trimmed V and J ends, which lost 1 base and 5 bases, there was a span of 23 bases. From germline, CDR1 is LGHNT and CDR2 FRNRAP. DNA for the CDR3: TGTGCTAGTGGTTTGGCAAGCTCTAACAGGGTGCAGGTGGAGACCCAGTACTTC. This encodes CASGLASSNRVQVETQYF. Together with reference TRBV12-5 and TRBJ2-5, the CDR3 gives the full variable domain: DARVTQTPRHKVTEMGQEVTMRCQPILGHNTVFWYRQTMMQGLELLAYFRNRAPLDDSGMPKDRFSAEMPDATLATLKIQPSEPRDSAVYFCASGLASSNRVQVETQYFGPGTRLLVL.

The CDR3 region is CASSPLSGQGVDYGYTF. The CDR3 nucleotides are TGTGCCAGCAGTCCCTTGTCCGGACAGGGGGTTGACTATGGCTACACCTTC. The J gene is TRBJ1-2, the V gene TRBV27, with 10 nucleotides matching TRBD1. Germline CDR1 and CDR2: MNHEY and SMNVEV (reference sequence). The length of the CDR3 is 17 residues. The trim removed 5 bases at V and 3 bases at J, leaving 12 bases unmatched.

This clone was found once. The chain recombines TRBV6-6 with TRBJ2-5, with D tentatively TRBD2 (5 bases). The J call may not be correct, given that the DNA end is closer to TRBJ2-7. The germline CDR1 and CDR2 sequences are MNHNY and SVGAGI (reference sequence). The length of the CDR3 is 13 residues. The DNA of the CDR3 is TGTGCCAGCACCGGCGCGGGTTCCTACGAGCAGTACTTC. Protein: CASTGAGSYEQYF.

The chain recombines TRBV5-1 with TRBJ2-1; 10 nucleotides match TRBD1. CDR3 length equals 15 residues. J gave up 6 bases and V 4 bases, and 7 bases lay outside the gene matches. Germline V lookup: CDR1 SGHRS, CDR2 YFSETQ. CDR3 sequence: CASSAGTGDLNEQFF. As DNA, the CDR3 is TGCGCCAGCAGCGCCGGGACAGGGGATCTCAATGAGCAGTTCTTC.

This chain uses TRBV21-1 with TRBJ1-4. TRBV21-1 is listed as a pseudogene. The CDR3 is 14 amino acids. Here the CDR3 DNA reads TGTGCCAGTAGAAACCCCTCAACTAATGAAAAACTGTTTTTT. Protein sequence: CASRNPSTNEKLFF.